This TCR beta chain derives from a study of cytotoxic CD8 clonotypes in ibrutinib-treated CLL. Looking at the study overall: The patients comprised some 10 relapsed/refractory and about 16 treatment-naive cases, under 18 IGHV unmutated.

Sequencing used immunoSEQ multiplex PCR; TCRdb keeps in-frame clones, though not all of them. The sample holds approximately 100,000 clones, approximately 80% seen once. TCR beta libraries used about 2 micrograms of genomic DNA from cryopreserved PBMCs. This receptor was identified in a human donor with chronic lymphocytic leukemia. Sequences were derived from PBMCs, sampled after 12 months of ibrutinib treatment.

CDR3: CASTRLASETQYF. In DNA form, the CDR3 reads TGCGCCAGCACCCGACTAGCGTCCGAGACCCAGTACTTC. The chain couples TRBV5-1 to TRBJ2-5; the match to TRBD2 covers 8 bases. The CDR3 runs 13 residues. Germline V gene data show CDR1 as SGHRS and CDR2 as YFSETQ. V lost 6 bases and J lost 5; bases outside the gene matches: 6.